Presented here are 14 T cell receptor beta chains from one specimen sequenced in a study of blood T cell repertoires in COVID-19. Generated by immunoSEQ multiplex PCR, the TCRdb table keeps only in-frame clones and is missing some. The data hold 85,000 to 100,000 clones, with 84% observed a single time. Sequencing used peripheral blood. The receptor set was obtained from a human donor in a cohort sampled during active COVID-19.

This clone was detected once. The chain carries TRBV25-1 and TRBJ1-1, with TRBD1 as a possible D gene (6 bases). There are 15 residues in the CDR3. V lost 6 bases and J lost 4, with 18 bases in between. Germline CDR1 is MGHDK and CDR2 is SYGVNS. The CDR3 nucleotides are TGTGCCAGCAGCCGACTAGGCGGGGGCCGCACTGAAGCTTTCTTT. Its translation is CASSRLGGGRTEAFF.

The CDR3 coding sequence is TGTGCCAGCAGCTTGGATAGACAGACCCAAGAGACCCAGTACTTC. Its protein is CASSLDRQTQETQYF. This chain links TRBV7-8 with TRBJ2-5; TRBD1 might be the D (5 bases). Deletions cut 3 bases from V and 1 base from J, with 12 bases between. The germline CDR1 and CDR2 sequences are SGHVS and FQNEAQ. CDR3 length equals 15 residues.

The rearrangement links TRBV19 to TRBJ2-2; 13 bases match TRBD2. Germline CDR1 LNHDA, CDR2 SQIVND (reference sequence). The CDR3 covers 17 residues. The V gene end was trimmed by 9 bases and the J gene end by 4 bases; junction bases not matched to a gene: 11. In nucleotides, the CDR3 is TGTGCCAGCACGACTAGCGGGGGGATGCGAAGCACCGGGGAGCTGTTTTTT. As protein: CASTTSGGMRSTGELFF. Based on the CDR3 plus reference TRBV19 and TRBJ2-2, the full variable domain is DGGITQSPKYLFRKEGQNVTLSCEQNLNHDAMYWYRQDPGQGLRLIYYSQIVNDFQKGDIAEGYSVSREKKESFPLTVTSAQKNPTAFYLCASTTSGGMRSTGELFFGEGSRLTVL.

The chain couples TRBV25-1 to TRBJ2-7; possibly TRBD2 for D (6 bases). This CDR3 comprises 14 residues. Germline-derived CDR1 and CDR2 are MGHDK and SYGVNS. Deletions cut 4 bases from V and 4 bases from J, with 14 bases between. The CDR3 nucleotides read TGTGCCAGCAGTGGTTACGATAGCGGATACGAGCAGTACTTC. Protein: CASSGYDSGYEQYF.

The V gene is TRBV24-1, the J gene TRBJ2-3; D might be TRBD1 (8 bases). Germline lookup yields CDR1 KGHDR and CDR2 SFDVKD. V was cut by 4 bases and J by 8 bases, with 21 bases left in between. The CDR3 has 16 residues. The CDR3 is CATSDSGQGGSGTQYF. The DNA of the CDR3 is TGTGCCACCAGTGACTCTGGACAGGGAGGGTCAGGTACGCAGTATTTT.

The rearrangement uses TRBV3-1 (or the pseudogene TRBV3-2) and TRBJ1-5; 7 positions match TRBD1. Germline CDR1 reads LGHDT; CDR2 reads YNNKEL (reference sequence). V was clipped by 4 bases and J by 2 bases; unmatched bases: 14. The CDR3 runs 18 residues. CDR3 bases: TGTGCCAGCAGCCCCGACGGTAGACAGGGCAGAGGCAATCAGCCCCAGCATTTT. Translating gives CASSPDGRQGRGNQPQHF.

This clone was counted a few times. The rearrangement uses TRBV6-2 or TRBV6-3 and TRBJ2-1; D ambiguous. Germline V gene data show CDR1 as MNHEY and CDR2 as SVGEGT. CDR3 length: 11 residues. V lost 5 bases, J lost 5 bases, and 4 bases lay in between. In DNA form, the CDR3 reads TGTGCCAGCAGTATCAACAATGAGCAGTTCTTC. This sequence encodes CASSINNEQFF.

This clone is a singleton in its sample. The gene calls are TRBV11-1 and TRBJ2-3; TRBD1 matches at 9 bases. V shed 5 bases, J shed 5 bases, and the junction held 11 bases outside the gene matches. The germline V gene has CDR1 SGHAT and CDR2 FQDESV (reference sequence). This CDR3 spans 16 amino acids. The CDR3 sequence is CASSQTRDRVGDTQYF. As DNA, the CDR3 is TGTGCCAGCAGCCAGACCCGGGACAGGGTGGGAGATACGCAGTATTTT.

The chain recombines TRBV5-4 with TRBJ2-3; D may be TRBD2 (6 bases). V was pared by 0 bases and J by 2 bases, with 13 bases between. This CDR3 region has 16 residues. Germline lookup yields CDR1 SGHNT and CDR2 YYREEE (reference sequence). The CDR3 nucleotides read TGTGCCAGCAGCTTGGAACCGGGACTTCTCACAGATACGCAGTATTTT. Residues: CASSLEPGLLTDTQYF.

The chain uses TRBV6-2 or TRBV6-3 and TRBJ1-5; D remains ambiguous. The V end lost 2 bases, the J end lost 0 bases, and 5 bases lay between the germline ends. CDR3 length: 14 amino acids. The germline CDR1 and CDR2 sequences are MNHEY and SVGEGT. In DNA, the CDR3 is TGTGCCAGCAGTTACGAGGATAGCAATCAGCCCCAGCATTTT. It is translated as CASSYEDSNQPQHF.

The chain carries TRBV21-1 and TRBJ1-2; the D call in the table, TRBD1, was not verified against the DNA. TRBV21-1 counts as a pseudogene. This CDR3 is built from 14 residues. In nucleotides, the CDR3 is TGTGCCAGCAGCAAACAGGATCCTAACTATGGCTACACCTTC. Encoded protein: CASSKQDPNYGYTF.

The chain employs TRBV3-1 (or the pseudogene TRBV3-2) and TRBJ2-5; D remains unclear. The CDR3 runs to 15 residues. Germline V lookup: CDR1 LGHDT, CDR2 YNNKEL (reference sequence). Trimming took 4 bases from V and 1 from J, leaving 13 bases between them. In DNA form, the CDR3 reads TGTGCCAGCAGCCTCCCCTTCTCGGGCCAAGAGACCCAGTACTTC. It yields the protein CASSLPFSGQETQYF.

The rearrangement uses TRBV6-5 and TRBJ2-7, with 7 bases lining up with TRBD1. Germline CDR1 is MNHEY and CDR2 is SVGAGI. Unmatched junction bases numbered 8, after V lost 6 bases and J lost 0 bases. The CDR3 is 15 residues long. The CDR3 bases are TGTGCCAGCAGGATGGACAGGCAGAGCTCCTACGAGCAGTACTTC. The encoded protein is CASRMDRQSSYEQYF.

The CDR3 DNA reads as TGTGCCAGCTCAACGGGACTTCCTAGCACAGATACGCAGTATTTT. As protein: CASSTGLPSTDTQYF. V is TRBV18 and J is TRBJ2-3; D may be TRBD2 (6 bases). The CDR3 sequence is 15 residues long. V lost 5 bases, J lost 0 bases, and 12 bases lay in between. Germline V lookup: CDR1 KGHSH, CDR2 LQKENI.